This T cell receptor beta chain was profiled in a study of blood T cell repertoires in COVID-19. Study summary: The cDNA or gDNA used as material had been derived from T cells, B-cell-depleted T cells, or PBMCs.

The assay was immunoSEQ multiplex PCR, and TCRdb's table has in-frame clones only and misses some. The table lists under 170,000 clones, 86% of them singletons, with roughly 3% in the top ten. Germline V CDR1 and CDR2: MRHNA, SNTAGT. The CDR3 length is 15 residues. The junction had 10 bases not matched to a gene; V was cut back by 7 bases and J by 3 bases. The gene calls are TRBV6-4 and TRBJ2-3, with TRBD2 matching 7 bases. The TCR comes from a man between 65 and 85 years old with acute or convalescent COVID-19. The sample taken for sequencing was peripheral blood. The CDR3 sequence is CASKETGGSTDTQYF. DNA for the CDR3: TGTGCCAGCAAAGAAACGGGAGGTTCTACAGATACGCAGTATTTT.